The rows below give T cell receptor beta chains drawn from one sample of a study of cytomegalovirus exposure and HLA in healthy donors. Sequencing was performed with immunoSEQ multiplex PCR; in TCRdb, only in-frame clones are kept and a portion is missing. This sample has approximately 140,000 clones; roughly two thirds occur once, and the top ten carry approximately 15%. Sequencing was carried out using PBMCs. All receptors derive from a human donor in good health. Both conserved end residues are part of each CDR3. A D gene is named only where the DNA matches it firmly. Not every row has a clone size; where given, it reads once, few, many or a size class.

size: -; V: TRBV5-1; J: TRBJ2-2; D: -; CDR3: CASSLEQGYGELFF; DNA: TGCGCCAGCAGCTTGGAACAGGGCTACGGGGAGCTGTTTTTT
size: few; V: TRBV6-5; J: TRBJ1-5; D: TRBD1; CDR3: CASSRDRDEAQPQHF; DNA: TGTGCCAGCAGCCGTGACAGGGATGAAGCTCAGCCCCAGCATTTT
size: -; V: TRBV5-6; J: TRBJ2-3; D: TRBD2; CDR3: CASSFGGLADTDTQYF; DNA: TGTGCCAGCAGCTTTGGTGGACTAGCGGACACAGATACGCAGTATTTT
size: few; V: TRBV18; J: TRBJ2-7; D: TRBD1; CDR3: CASSPFQRGTGTNEQYF; DNA: TGTGCCAGCTCACCATTCCAAAGAGGGACAGGGACGAACGAGCAGTACTTC
size: -; V: TRBV4-1; J: TRBJ2-1; D: TRBD1; CDR3: CASKAADREAYNEQLF; DNA: TGCGCCAGCAAAGCTGCGGACAGGGAAGCCTACAATGAGCAGCTCTTC
size: -; V: TRBV6-5; J: TRBJ2-7; D: TRBD1; CDR3: CASSSGQVSSYEQYF; DNA: TGTGCCAGCAGTTCCGGACAGGTAAGCTCCTACGAGCAGTACTTC
size: -; V: TRBV20-1; J: TRBJ2-7; D: -; CDR3: CSASRRGEQYF; DNA: TGCAGTGCTAGCCGCCGGGGCGAGCAGTACTTC
size: once; V: TRBV5-1; J: TRBJ2-3; D: TRBD2; CDR3: CASSFLAGADTQYF; DNA: TGCGCCAGCAGCTTTCTAGCGGGGGCAGATACGCAGTATTTT
size: -; V: TRBV28; J: TRBJ2-1; D: TRBD2; CDR3: CASSRLAGGPYNEQFF; DNA: TGTGCCAGCAGCCGACTAGCGGGGGGACCCTACAATGAGCAGTTCTTC
size: -; V: TRBV27; J: TRBJ1-1; D: -; CDR3: CASSFGQGNTEAFF; DNA: TGTGCCAGCAGTTTCGGCCAGGGGAACACTGAAGCTTTCTTT
size: -; V: TRBV7-9; J: TRBJ2-1; D: TRBD1; CDR3: CASSFPKQGRGKFF; DNA: TGTGCCAGCAGCTTCCCCAAACAGGGGCGAGGAAAGTTCTTC
size: few; V: TRBV29-1; J: TRBJ2-1; D: -; CDR3: CSVIPAYNEQFF; DNA: TGCAGCGTTATCCCAGCCTACAATGAGCAGTTCTTC
size: -; V: TRBV6-5; J: TRBJ2-5; D: TRBD1; CDR3: CASSSGGPETQYF; DNA: TGTGCCAGCAGTTCAGGGGGCCCAGAGACCCAGTACTTC
size: -; V: TRBV11-3; J: TRBJ2-2; D: -; CDR3: CASSRGTLSTGELFF; DNA: TGTGCCAGCTCAAGGGGGACCCTATCCACCGGGGAGCTGTTTTTT
size: -; V: TRBV15; J: TRBJ2-3; D: TRBD2; CDR3: CATSSSSGTNTDTQYF; DNA: TGTGCCACCAGCAGTTCTAGCGGGACTAACACAGATACGCAGTATTTT
size: -; V: TRBV2; J: TRBJ2-7; D: -; CDR3: CASTGGASYEQYF; DNA: TGTGCCAGCACTGGGGGGGCTTCCTACGAGCAGTACTTC
size: -; V: TRBV19; J: TRBJ1-4; D: -; CDR3: CASKQGTLNEKLFF; DNA: TGTGCCAGTAAGCAGGGGACCCTTAATGAAAAACTGTTTTTT
size: -; V: TRBV19; J: TRBJ1-2; D: -; CDR3: CASSISGGSGGYTF; DNA: TGTGCCAGTAGTATATCGGGGGGGTCTGGCGGCTACACCTTC
size: -; V: TRBV7-9; J: TRBJ1-3; D: -; CDR3: CASSPPTDGNTIYF; DNA: TGTGCCAGCAGCCCCCCGACAGATGGAAACACCATATATTTT
size: few; V: TRBV18; J: TRBJ2-6; D: TRBD1; CDR3: CASSLGQSSGANVLTF; DNA: TGTGCCAGCTCACTGGGACAGAGCTCTGGGGCCAACGTCCTGACTTTC
size: -; V: TRBV9; J: TRBJ2-3; D: -; CDR3: CASSPSADTSTDTQYF; DNA: TGTGCCAGCAGCCCTAGTGCGGATACTAGCACAGATACGCAGTATTTT
size: few; V: TRBV2; J: TRBJ1-4; D: -; CDR3: CASSEQGRTNEKLFF; DNA: TGTGCCAGCAGTGAACAGGGGCGAACTAATGAAAAACTGTTTTTT
size: few; V: TRBV4-1; J: TRBJ1-1; D: -; CDR3: CASSQGPEGEAFF; DNA: TGCGCCAGCAGCCAAGGTCCAGAGGGTGAAGCTTTCTTT
size: -; V: TRBV19; J: TRBJ1-6; D: -; CDR3: CASSRPPQGNNSPLHF; DNA: TGTGCCAGTAGCCGACCTCCCCAGGGGAATAATTCACCCCTCCACTTT
size: -; V: TRBV7-2; J: TRBJ2-1; D: -; CDR3: CASSQGQLNEQFF; DNA: TGTGCCAGCAGCCAAGGACAGTTGAATGAGCAGTTCTTC
size: -; V: TRBV9; J: TRBJ1-2; D: -; CDR3: CASFGGAIYTF; DNA: TGTGCCAGCTTCGGTGGGGCCATCTACACCTTC
size: -; V: TRBV5-6; J: TRBJ2-3; D: -; CDR3: CASSYEPGLMSADTQYF; DNA: TGTGCCAGCAGCTACGAACCGGGACTCATGAGCGCAGATACGCAGTATTTT
size: -; V: TRBV23-1; J: TRBJ2-1; D: TRBD1; CDR3: CASSQGTGERVDEQFF; DNA: TGCGCCAGCAGCCAGGGGACAGGGGAACGGGTGGATGAGCAGTTCTTC
size: -; V: TRBV6-6; J: TRBJ2-5; D: TRBD2; CDR3: CASRGLAAQETQYF; DNA: TGTGCCAGCAGGGGACTAGCGGCCCAAGAGACCCAGTACTTC
size: -; V: TRBV2; J: TRBJ1-6; D: -; CDR3: CASSEDNQYSPLHF; DNA: TGTGCCAGCAGTGAGGACAACCAATATTCACCCCTCCACTTT
size: -; V: TRBV28; J: TRBJ1-2; D: -; CDR3: CASSPLPTSRAGNTF; DNA: TGTGCCAGCAGTCCCTTACCGACCTCGAGGGCAGGCAACACCTTC
size: -; V: TRBV18; J: TRBJ1-5; D: -; CDR3: CASSREGPGTRVQPQHF; DNA: TGTGCCAGCTCACGGGAGGGGCCCGGAACCAGAGTTCAGCCCCAGCATTTT
size: -; V: TRBV6-5; J: TRBJ2-1; D: TRBD2; CDR3: CASSGRSYNEQFF; DNA: TGTGCCAGTAGCGGGAGGTCCTACAATGAGCAGTTCTTC
size: -; V: TRBV19; J: TRBJ2-1; D: -; CDR3: CASSPTGIYNEQFF; DNA: TGTGCCAGTAGTCCCACAGGGATTTACAATGAGCAGTTCTTC
size: few; V: TRBV27; J: TRBJ2-3; D: -; CDR3: CASSWAGAGDTQYF; DNA: TGTGCCAGCAGTTGGGCGGGGGCGGGAGATACGCAGTATTTT
size: -; V: TRBV15; J: TRBJ1-2; D: -; CDR3: CATSRATGISSYTF; DNA: TGTGCCACCAGCAGGGCTACAGGGATATCTAGCTACACCTTC
size: -; V: TRBV4-1; J: TRBJ2-7; D: TRBD2; CDR3: CVSSHLGLAGQSTYEQYF; DNA: TGCGTCAGCAGCCACCTGGGACTAGCGGGACAAAGCACCTACGAGCAGTACTTC
size: -; V: TRBV28; J: TRBJ1-2; D: TRBD1; CDR3: CASSPGDRGNGYTF; DNA: TGTGCCAGCAGTCCGGGGGACAGGGGGAATGGCTACACCTTC
size: -; V: TRBV5-8; J: TRBJ2-3; D: -; CDR3: CASSPAQDRRTDTQYF; DNA: TGTGCCAGCAGCCCGGCGCAAGACAGGCGGACAGATACGCAGTATTTT
size: few; V: TRBV30; J: TRBJ2-5; D: -; CDR3: CAWNYRLRETQYF; DNA: TGTGCCTGGAACTACAGGCTCCGGGAGACCCAGTACTTC
size: -; V: TRBV19; J: TRBJ2-7; D: -; CDR3: CASSIHGTTYEQYF; DNA: TGTGCCAGTAGTATCCACGGGACAACCTACGAGCAGTACTTC
size: few; V: TRBV27; J: TRBJ1-4; D: -; CDR3: CASSLQGTNEKLFF; DNA: TGTGCCAGCAGTTTACAGGGGACTAATGAAAAACTGTTTTTT
size: -; V: TRBV11-2; J: TRBJ1-2; D: -; CDR3: CASLGDTENYGYTF; DNA: TGTGCCAGCCTCGGGGACACCGAAAACTATGGCTACACCTTC
size: -; V: TRBV18; J: TRBJ2-1; D: TRBD2; CDR3: CASSPAGGGQFF; DNA: TGTGCCAGCTCACCAGCGGGAGGGGGGCAGTTCTTC
size: -; V: TRBV4-1; J: TRBJ2-7; D: -; CDR3: CASSQVPSYEQYF; DNA: TGCGCCAGCAGCCAAGTCCCCTCCTACGAGCAGTACTTC
size: -; V: TRBV11-3; J: TRBJ2-7; D: -; CDR3: CASSALQGIFRYEQYF; DNA: TGTGCCAGCAGCGCCCTCCAGGGCATTTTTCGCTACGAGCAGTACTTC
size: -; V: TRBV5-1; J: TRBJ1-4; D: TRBD1; CDR3: CASSGTGQNEKLFF; DNA: TGCGCCAGCAGCGGGACAGGGCAAAATGAAAAACTGTTTTTT
size: -; V: TRBV10-3; J: TRBJ2-7; D: TRBD2; CDR3: CAISQREGYEQYF; DNA: TGTGCCATCAGCCAGCGGGAGGGCTACGAGCAGTACTTC
size: -; V: TRBV30; J: TRBJ2-5; D: -; CDR3: CAWSRGEETQYF; DNA: TGTGCCTGGAGTCGAGGAGAAGAGACCCAGTACTTC
size: -; V: TRBV7-2; J: TRBJ1-5; D: -; CDR3: CASSSLGGQPQHF; DNA: TGTGCCAGCAGCTCCTTAGGGGGTCAGCCCCAGCATTTT
size: -; V: TRBV4-1; J: TRBJ1-2; D: -; CDR3: CASSQDWEGRGYTF; DNA: TGCGCCAGCAGCCAAGATTGGGAGGGGAGAGGCTACACCTTC
size: once; V: TRBV5-4; J: TRBJ2-7; D: TRBD2; CDR3: CASSLGPAGGPEQYF; DNA: TGTGCCAGCAGCTTGGGGCCAGCGGGGGGACCGGAGCAGTACTTC
size: -; V: TRBV7-2; J: TRBJ2-5; D: TRBD1; CDR3: CASSLDRGGQETQYF; DNA: TGTGCCAGCAGCTTGGACAGGGGGGGTCAAGAGACCCAGTACTTC
size: -; V: TRBV25-1; J: TRBJ1-3; D: -; CDR3: CASSELLGTSSGNTIYF; DNA: TGTGCCAGCAGTGAATTATTGGGGACTTCCTCTGGAAACACCATATATTTT
size: once; V: TRBV27; J: TRBJ1-1; D: -; CDR3: CASSLLGGMNTEAFF; DNA: TGTGCCAGCAGTTTATTGGGGGGGATGAACACTGAAGCTTTCTTT
size: -; V: TRBV7-9; J: TRBJ1-4; D: -; CDR3: CSSSLAGLNEKLFF; DNA: TGTTCCAGCAGCTTGGCGGGACTTAATGAAAAACTGTTTTTT
size: -; V: TRBV5-4; J: TRBJ2-1; D: TRBD2; CDR3: CASSFRTSGRDEQFF; DNA: TGTGCCAGCAGCTTCAGGACTAGCGGGAGGGATGAGCAGTTCTTC
size: -; V: TRBV10-3; J: TRBJ1-1; D: TRBD1; CDR3: CAISDPTGGWPEAFF; DNA: TGTGCCATCAGTGACCCCACAGGGGGCTGGCCTGAAGCTTTCTTT
size: -; V: TRBV28; J: TRBJ2-5; D: TRBD2; CDR3: CASSLVAGARRGETQYF; DNA: TGTGCCAGCAGTTTAGTAGCGGGGGCCCGAAGGGGTGAGACCCAGTACTTC